This T cell receptor beta chain was captured in a study of T-cell reconstitution after alpha-beta-depleted transplantation in children. Whole-study results and caveats: It was surviving recipient T cells and thymic progenitors that gave some patients high TCRbeta diversity at day 60. Reportedly, roughly two months post-transplant, alpha-beta T cells arose from several hundred expanded graft clones.

This clonotype came up many times. Its specificity is not known. Deletions cut 2 bases from V and 4 bases from J, with 11 bases between. CDR1 and CDR2 from the germline V gene are MNHEY and SVGAGI. The CDR3 spans 14 residues. As it was prepared, the TCRbeta library received unique molecular identifiers. TCRdb re-called the PCR reads with MiXCR, one entry per CDR3 protein. The sample contains 280,000 or so distinct CDR3 sequences, under 14% of which appear only once. The sequencing used peripheral blood, collected 180 days after TCRalphabeta/CD19-depleted stem cell transplant. The rearrangement joins TRBV6-5 to TRBJ1-1, with unresolved D. The receptor was isolated from a male patient between 2 and 15 years old who had a stem cell transplant for chronic granulomatous disease, so the T cells may come from the graft donor. For the CDR3, the DNA is TGTGCCAGCAGTTACGACGCAGCCATCACTGAAGCTTTCTTT. This codes for CASSYDAAITEAFF.